A single sample is the source of the 31 T cell receptor beta chains below, sequenced in a study of early T cells in non-severe SARS-CoV-2 infection. MiXCR, run by TCRdb on the 5' RACE reads, gives a single entry per CDR3 protein. The sample holds about 90,000 distinct CDR3 sequences, 9.5% to 15% seen once. This specimen consisted of whole blood, obtained at baseline. These receptors were collected from an adult who was a healthcare worker with PCR-confirmed SARS-CoV-2 infection or an uninfected control (not recorded which).

A few counts support this clonotype. The chain combines TRBV7-9 with TRBJ2-2; D is unresolved. CDR1 and CDR2 from the germline V gene are SEHNR and FQNEAQ (reference sequence). V dropped 6 bases and J dropped 0 bases, with 14 bases sitting between them. This CDR3 is 16 amino acids long. DNA for the CDR3: TGTGCCAGCAGTCCACCGGGTAATTCGAACACCGGGGAGCTGTTTTTT. Translating gives CASSPPGNSNTGELFF.

This clonotype was detected many times. The gene calls are TRBV6-6 and TRBJ2-1, with 9 bases that match TRBD2. CDR3 length equals 17 residues. After removal of 0 bases from V and 4 bases from J, the junction contained 7 bases not matched to a gene. Germline CDR1 reads MNHNY; CDR2 reads SVGAGI (reference sequence). As DNA, the CDR3 is TGTGCCAGCAGTTACTCCCCCCTAGCGGGGATATACAATGAGCAGTTCTTC. Its translation is CASSYSPLAGIYNEQFF.

Here the CDR3 DNA reads TGTGCCAGCTCGGGGCGCGGGCTCGGCACAGATACGCAGTATTTT. Translating gives CASSGRGLGTDTQYF. The chain combines TRBV18 with TRBJ2-3; D tentatively reads TRBD1 or TRBD2 (5 bases each). The V end was cut by 6 bases, the J end by 1 base, with 14 bases between. Germline CDR1 KGHSH, CDR2 LQKENI. The CDR3 length is 15 residues.

This clonotype was seen only a few times. V is TRBV7-9 and J is TRBJ1-6; D perhaps matches TRBD1 (6 bases). V lost 5 bases and J lost 9, with 14 bases in between. Germline V gene lookup returns CDR1 SEHNR and CDR2 FQNEAQ (reference sequence). This CDR3 comprises 14 residues. CDR3 coding DNA: TGTGCCAGCAGCCCCTCCACGGACAGTTCACCCCTCCACTTT. Translation: CASSPSTDSSPLHF.

The sample holds a few counts of this clonotype. This chain uses TRBV12-3 or TRBV12-4 with TRBJ2-2; D call uncertain. Trimming cost V 5 bases and J 6 bases, with 4 bases left between them. This CDR3 is 11 amino acids long. DNA of the CDR3: TGTGCCAGCAGTCCCCCCGGGGAGCTGTTTTTT. Translated: CASSPPGELFF.

The chain has TRBV7-9 and TRBJ2-7; TRBD2 matches at 10 bases. The V gene end was trimmed by 0 bases and the J gene end by 4 bases; junction bases not matched to a gene: 3. Looked up from germline, CDR1 is SEHNR and CDR2 is FQNEAQ (reference sequence). The CDR3 sequence is 15 residues long. The CDR3 protein is CASSLASSGGYEQYF. The CDR3 DNA reads as TGTGCCAGCAGCTTAGCTTCTAGCGGGGGATACGAGCAGTACTTC.

This chain uses TRBV30 with TRBJ2-1; 8 bases match TRBD2. The CDR3 runs 16 residues. Germline CDR1 reads GTSNPN; CDR2 reads SVGIG (reference sequence). V shed 0 bases and J 0 bases; nucleotides not matched to a gene: 4. CDR3 sequence reads: CAWSVTSGTSYNEQFF. In DNA form, the CDR3 reads TGTGCCTGGAGTGTAACTAGCGGTACCTCCTACAATGAGCAGTTCTTC.

This clonotype was counted at least ten times. The V and J genes are TRBV10-3 and TRBJ1-1; no definite D call. The V gene's germline CDR1 is ENHRY and CDR2 SYGVKD. The germline V and J ends were trimmed by 0 bases and 6 bases, with 5 bases remaining between them. The CDR3 has 12 amino acids. CDR3 DNA sequence: TGTGCCATCAGTGAGTCCCCCCCTGAAGCTTTCTTT. This sequence encodes CAISESPPEAFF.

This clonotype was seen a handful of times. Relative to the germline gene, one junction end is altered; a read error may explain this. J is TRBJ2-1 and V is TRBV7-7; 8 bases line up with TRBD2. Germline values: CDR1 SSHAT, CDR2 FNYEAQ (reference sequence). The CDR3 spans 15 residues. The CDR3 loop is CASSYSAGRVNEQFF. CDR3 DNA sequence: TGTGCTAGCAGCTATTCGGCCGGGAGGGTTAATGAGCAGTTCTTC.

The chain is built from TRBV7-2 and TRBJ2-3, with TRBD2 matching 8 bases. J was trimmed by 3 bases and V by 5 bases; bases with no gene match: 16. The length of the CDR3 is 18 residues. Germline V gives CDR1 SGHTA, CDR2 FQGNSA. CDR3 residues: CASSPRSSGLDGTDTQYF. CDR3 nucleotides: TGTGCCAGCAGCCCCAGGTCCTCGGGACTAGATGGAACAGATACGCAGTATTTT.

Ten or more counts support this clonotype. The CDR3, as DNA: TGTGCCAGCAGAAGCGCCCTGAGGGACACTGAAGCTTTCTTT. This translates into CASRSALRDTEAFF. J is TRBJ1-1 and V is TRBV6-6; no definite D call. The CDR3 consists of 14 residues. V was shortened by 6 bases and J by 3 bases, with 14 bases between the two germline ends. From germline, CDR1 is MNHNY and CDR2 SVGAGI (reference sequence).

This rearrangement joins TRBV12-3 or TRBV12-4 to TRBJ2-5; TRBD1 might be the D (6 bases). CDR3 length: 14 residues. Deletions cut 7 bases from V and 6 bases from J, with 18 bases between. CDR3 sequence (DNA): TGTGCCAGCACCTCCAGGGGCGGAACGCAGACCCAGTACTTC. Protein: CASTSRGGTQTQYF.

This chain joins TRBV11-2 and TRBJ2-3; 7 bases fit TRBD2. Germline CDR1 SGHAT, CDR2 FQNNGV. The CDR3 sequence is 17 residues long. V lost 1 base, J lost 3 bases, and 10 bases stayed unmatched. The CDR3 DNA sequence: TGTGCCAGCAGCTTAGTTGTAGGGACTATACTTACAGATACGCAGTATTTT. Translation gives CASSLVVGTILTDTQYF.

This rearrangement joins TRBV19 to TRBJ1-4; a weak D match, TRBD1 (5 bases). There are 14 residues in the CDR3. Germline CDR1 is LNHDA and CDR2 is SQIVND (reference sequence). Trimming took off 7 bases at V and 2 bases at J, with 11 bases between the two ends. CDR3 loop: CASKVPGTNEKLFF. In nucleotides, the CDR3 is TGTGCCAGTAAGGTTCCAGGGACTAATGAAAAACTGTTTTTT.

This clonotype was recorded a few times. The gene calls are TRBV2 and TRBJ2-3, with 7 bases fitting TRBD2. The CDR3 is made up of 17 amino acids. V was clipped by 3 bases and J by 4 bases; unmatched bases: 13. Germline loops: CDR1 SNHLY, CDR2 FYNNEI. CDR3 loop: CASSEGLGRESSDTQYF. Written as DNA, the CDR3 is TGTGCCAGCAGTGAGGGACTTGGGCGGGAGAGTTCAGATACGCAGTATTTT.

The chain is built from TRBV7-3 and TRBJ2-5; D uncertain. Trimming took 5 bases from V and 5 from J, leaving 12 bases between them. The CDR3 sequence is 13 residues long. The V gene's germline CDR1 is SGHTA and CDR2 FQGTGA. DNA of the CDR3: TGTGCCAGCAGCGCCGGTATACGGGAGACCCAGTACTTC. Its translation is CASSAGIRETQYF.

This clonotype has more than one count but fewer than ten. The chain combines TRBV18 with TRBJ2-5; D possibly matches TRBD1 or TRBD2 (5 bases each). The CDR3 totals 16 residues. CDR1 is KGHSH, CDR2 LQKENI, per germline. V was pared by 2 bases and J by 3 bases, with 16 bases between. CDR3 loop: CASSPRDATGKETQYF. CDR3 sequence (DNA): TGTGCCAGCTCACCAAGGGACGCGACTGGCAAAGAGACCCAGTACTTC.

Many counts were recorded for this clonotype. This chain connects TRBV27 to TRBJ2-7, with 10 bases fitting TRBD2. Germline CDR1 and CDR2: MNHEY and SMNVEV (reference sequence). The V and J ends lost 5 bases and 6 bases, in that order; junction bases with no gene match: 7. CDR3 length: 14 amino acids. DNA for the CDR3: TGTGCCAGCAGTCCCCTAGCGGGAGAGACCGAGCAGTACTTC. Its translation is CASSPLAGETEQYF.

The chain combines TRBV20-1 with TRBJ1-4; no clear D gene. CDR3 length: 11 amino acids. V lost 6 bases and J 8 bases, leaving 10 bases between the germline ends. The germline gives CDR1 DFQATT, CDR2 SNEGSKA (reference sequence). CDR3: CSAGFLEKLFF. In DNA form, the CDR3 reads TGCAGTGCCGGATTTTTGGAAAAACTGTTTTTT.

This clonotype came up many times. The CDR3 DNA reads TGCAGCGTTAGCCTGACCCAACGATTTCAGTACTTC. This translates into CSVSLTQRFQYF. V gene TRBV29-1 combines with J gene TRBJ2-4; no definite D call. V lost 5 bases, J lost 11 bases, and 16 bases lay in between. The germline CDR1 and CDR2 sequences are SQVTM and ANQGSEA. CDR3 size: 12 residues.

This clonotype has only a few counts. The CDR3 loop is CASSQGGSNYGYTF. For the CDR3, the DNA is TGTGCCAGCAGTCAGGGGGGTTCTAACTATGGCTACACCTTC. The rearrangement links TRBV11-3 to TRBJ1-2; 7 nucleotides align to TRBD1. This CDR3 has 14 residues. The junction had 4 bases not matched to a gene; V was cut back by 6 bases and J by 0 bases. Germline V gives CDR1 SGHNT, CDR2 YENEEA. The variable domain in full, with the rest retrieved from reference TRBV11-3 and TRBJ1-2, is EAGVVQSPRYKIIEKKQPVAFWCNPISGHNTLYWYLQNLGQGPELLIRYENEEAVDDSQLPKDRFSAERLKGVDSTLKIQPAELGDSAVYLCASSQGGSNYGYTFGSGTRLTVV.

This clonotype was detected a few times. CDR3 residues: CASSYLPGVPYEQYF. CDR3 nucleotide sequence: TGTGCCAGCAGTTACCTGCCGGGGGTACCCTACGAGCAGTACTTC. The chain combines TRBV6-6 with TRBJ2-7; D might be TRBD2 (6 bases). Germline assignment: CDR1 MNHNY and CDR2 SVGAGI (reference sequence). This CDR3 comprises 15 residues. Trimming pared 2 bases from V and 2 bases from J, leaving 13 bases between.

This clonotype was counted a few times. The V and J genes are TRBV7-6 and TRBJ2-1; weak D call: TRBD2 (5 bases). CDR1 is SGHVS and CDR2 is FNYEAQ in the germline V gene. Trimming cost V 1 base and J 6 bases, with 7 bases left between them. This CDR3 region has 13 residues. This chain's CDR3 is CASSLGAGNEQFF. For the CDR3, the DNA is TGTGCCAGCAGCTTAGGCGCGGGCAATGAGCAGTTCTTC. Together with reference TRBV7-6 and TRBJ2-1, the CDR3 gives the full variable domain: GAGVSQSPRYKVTKRGQDVALRCDPISGHVSLYWYRQALGQGPEFLTYFNYEAQQDKSGLPNDRFSAERPEGSISTLTIQRTEQRDSAMYRCASSLGAGNEQFFGPGTRLTVL.

This clonotype was counted only a few times. The chain is built from TRBV5-5 and TRBJ2-5; possibly TRBD1 for D (6 bases). CDR1 SGHKS and CDR2 YYEKEE come from the germline V gene (reference sequence). The CDR3 has 16 residues. V was cut by 1 base and J by 5 bases, with 18 bases left in between. CDR3 bases: TGTGCCAGCAGCTTGAGCGGCAGGGGTTGGGAGGAGACCCAGTACTTC. It encodes CASSLSGRGWEETQYF.

This clonotype showed up just a few times. V is TRBV3-1 and J is TRBJ1-2; D unresolved. The CDR3 runs 12 residues. V lost 3 bases to trimming and J lost 0 bases, with 2 bases between them. CDR1 and CDR2 (germline): LGHDT, YNNKEL (reference sequence). CDR3 DNA: TGTGCCAGCAGCCAGACTAACTATGGCTACACCTTC. Amino acids: CASSQTNYGYTF.

The chain uses TRBV28 and TRBJ2-1, with TRBD2 identical over 7 bases. The CDR3 consists of 15 residues. Germline CDR1 MDHEN, CDR2 SYDVKM. V was clipped by 8 bases and J by 2 bases; unmatched bases: 9. The CDR3 spells CASLPTGTTYNEQFF. Written as DNA, the CDR3 is TGTGCCAGCCTACCGACCGGGACTACCTACAATGAGCAGTTCTTC.

This clonotype has at least ten counts. As DNA, the CDR3 is TGTGCCAGCAGTTTAGGCCTAGCGGGAGCAGATACGCAGTATTTT. Translation gives CASSLGLAGADTQYF. The V gene is TRBV12-3 or TRBV12-4, the J gene TRBJ2-3; TRBD2 agrees at 10 bases. The ends lost 1 base at V and 4 bases at J; junction bases unmatched: 2. CDR3 length: 15 amino acids.

Ten or more counts support this clonotype. This rearrangement joins TRBV20-1 to TRBJ1-4, with TRBD1 matching 9 bases. The germline V gene has CDR1 DFQATT and CDR2 SNEGSKA (reference sequence). J was trimmed by 5 bases and V by 6 bases; bases with no gene match: 4. The CDR3 extends over 13 amino acids. CDR3 protein: CSAGGTGNEKLFF. CDR3 sequence (DNA): TGCAGTGCCGGAGGGACAGGGAATGAAAAACTGTTTTTT.

There are a few counts of this clonotype. V is TRBV24-1 and J is TRBJ2-1; 8 positions match TRBD1. The V and J ends lost 4 bases and 5 bases, in that order; junction bases with no gene match: 3. From germline, CDR1 is KGHDR and CDR2 SFDVKD. The CDR3 consists of 14 residues. The chain's CDR3 is CATSDPTGDNEQFF. The DNA of the CDR3 is TGTGCCACCAGTGACCCGACAGGGGACAATGAGCAGTTCTTC.

This clonotype has a handful of counts. The CDR3 DNA sequence: TGTGCCAGCATTCTAGAGGGGGGCAGGGAGACCCAGTACTTC. Translated: CASILEGGRETQYF. This chain links TRBV2 with TRBJ2-5; D possibly uses TRBD1 or TRBD2 (6 bases each). CDR3 length equals 14 residues. The germline V and J ends were trimmed by 7 bases and 5 bases, with 17 bases remaining between them. The germline gives CDR1 SNHLY, CDR2 FYNNEI.

The chain is built from TRBV29-1 and TRBJ2-5, with 9 bases aligning to TRBD2. The CDR3 loop spans 16 amino acids. V lost 7 bases and J lost 1; bases outside the gene matches: 13. Germline V lookup: CDR1 SQVTM, CDR2 ANQGSEA. CDR3 residues: CSAIAPGLAFQETQYF. The CDR3 DNA reads TGCAGCGCGATCGCTCCGGGACTAGCCTTCCAAGAGACCCAGTACTTC.